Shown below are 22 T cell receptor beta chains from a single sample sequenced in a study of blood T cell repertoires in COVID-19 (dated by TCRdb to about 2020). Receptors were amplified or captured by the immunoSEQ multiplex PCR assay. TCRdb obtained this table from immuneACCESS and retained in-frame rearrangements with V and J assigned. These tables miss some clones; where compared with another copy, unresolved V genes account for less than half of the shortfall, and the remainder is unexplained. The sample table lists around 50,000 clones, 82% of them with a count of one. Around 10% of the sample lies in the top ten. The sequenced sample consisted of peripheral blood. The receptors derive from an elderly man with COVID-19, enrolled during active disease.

The chain's CDR3 is CASSAGSNEKLFF. The DNA of the CDR3 is TGTGCCAGCAGCGCCGGGTCTAATGAAAAACTGTTTTTT. This chain joins TRBV7-2 and TRBJ1-4; D unclear. CDR3 length equals 13 residues. The germline V gene has CDR1 SGHTA and CDR2 FQGNSA. V was cut by 5 bases and J by 3 bases, with 7 bases left in between.

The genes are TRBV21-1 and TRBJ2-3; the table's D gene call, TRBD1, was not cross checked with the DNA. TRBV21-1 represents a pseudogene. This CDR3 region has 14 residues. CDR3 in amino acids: CASSKAQGTDPQYF. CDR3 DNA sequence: TGTGCCAGCAGCAAAGCGCAGGGGACAGACCCGCAGTATTTT.

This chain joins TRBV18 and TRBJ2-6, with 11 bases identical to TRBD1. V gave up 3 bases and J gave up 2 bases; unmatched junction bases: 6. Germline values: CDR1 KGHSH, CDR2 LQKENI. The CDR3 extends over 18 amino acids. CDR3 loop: CASSPSGTGGAGANVLTF. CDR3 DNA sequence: TGTGCCAGCTCACCCTCCGGGACAGGGGGTGCTGGGGCCAACGTCCTGACTTTC.

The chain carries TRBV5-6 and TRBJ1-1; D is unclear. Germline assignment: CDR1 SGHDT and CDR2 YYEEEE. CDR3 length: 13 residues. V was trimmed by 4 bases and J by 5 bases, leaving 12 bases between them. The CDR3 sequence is CASSRLSETEAFF. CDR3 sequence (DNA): TGTGCCAGCAGCAGACTCTCAGAAACTGAAGCTTTCTTT.

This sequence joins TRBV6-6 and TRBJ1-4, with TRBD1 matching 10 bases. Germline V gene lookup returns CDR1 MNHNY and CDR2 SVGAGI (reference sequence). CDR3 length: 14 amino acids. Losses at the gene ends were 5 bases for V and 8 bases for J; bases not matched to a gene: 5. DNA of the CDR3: TGTGCCAGCAGTGGGACAGGGGAGGACGAAAAACTGTTTTTT. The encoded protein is CASSGTGEDEKLFF.

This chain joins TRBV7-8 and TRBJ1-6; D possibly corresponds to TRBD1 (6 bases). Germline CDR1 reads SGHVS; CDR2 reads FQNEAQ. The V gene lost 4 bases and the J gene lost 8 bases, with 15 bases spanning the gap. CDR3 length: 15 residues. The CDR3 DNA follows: TGTGCCAGCAGCTCCAGGGACACCGGGGATTCACCCCTCCACTTT. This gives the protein CASSSRDTGDSPLHF.

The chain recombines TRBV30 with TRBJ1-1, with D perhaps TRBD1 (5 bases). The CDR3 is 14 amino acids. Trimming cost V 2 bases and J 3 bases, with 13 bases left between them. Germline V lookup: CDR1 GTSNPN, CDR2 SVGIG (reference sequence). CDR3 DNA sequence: TGTGCCTGGAGTATGCGGGGCGGAGACACTGAAGCTTTCTTT. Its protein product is CAWSMRGGDTEAFF.

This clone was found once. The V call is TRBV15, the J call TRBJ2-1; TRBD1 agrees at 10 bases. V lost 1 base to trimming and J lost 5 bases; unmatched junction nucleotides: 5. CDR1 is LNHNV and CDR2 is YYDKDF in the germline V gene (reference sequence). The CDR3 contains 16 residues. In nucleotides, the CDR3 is TGTGCCACCAGCAGAGGAGGGACAGGGGCCCACAATGAGCAGTTCTTC. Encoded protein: CATSRGGTGAHNEQFF.

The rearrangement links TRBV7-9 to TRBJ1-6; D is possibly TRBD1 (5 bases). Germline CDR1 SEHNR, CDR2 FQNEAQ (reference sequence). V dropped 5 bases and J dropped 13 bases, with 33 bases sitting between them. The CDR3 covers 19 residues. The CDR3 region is CASSILRGDSTEAWGPLHF. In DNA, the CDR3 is TGTGCCAGCAGCATCCTCCGAGGGGACTCGACCGAGGCTTGGGGGCCCCTCCACTTT. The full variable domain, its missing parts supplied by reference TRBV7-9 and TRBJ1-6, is DTGVSQNPRHKITKRGQNVTFRCDPISEHNRLYWYRQTLGQGPEFLTYFQNEAQLEKSRLLSDRFSAERPKGSFSTLEIQRTEQGDSAMYLCASSILRGDSTEAWGPLHFGNGTRLTVT.

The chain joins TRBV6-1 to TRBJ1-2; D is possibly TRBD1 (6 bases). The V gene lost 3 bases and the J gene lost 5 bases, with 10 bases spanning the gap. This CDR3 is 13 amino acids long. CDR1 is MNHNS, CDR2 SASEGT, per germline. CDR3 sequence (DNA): TGTGCCAGCAGTGACCCTCAGGGGTATGGCTACACCTTC. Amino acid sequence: CASSDPQGYGYTF.

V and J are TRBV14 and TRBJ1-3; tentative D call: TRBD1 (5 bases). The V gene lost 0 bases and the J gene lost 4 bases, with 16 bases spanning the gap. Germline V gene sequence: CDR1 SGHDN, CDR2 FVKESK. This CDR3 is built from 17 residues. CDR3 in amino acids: CASSQESHRRAGNTIYF. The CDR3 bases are TGTGCCAGCAGCCAAGAATCCCACAGGAGGGCAGGAAACACCATATATTTT.

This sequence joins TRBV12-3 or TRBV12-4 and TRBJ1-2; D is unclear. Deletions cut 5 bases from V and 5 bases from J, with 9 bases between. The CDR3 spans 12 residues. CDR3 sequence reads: CASSRGVYGYTF. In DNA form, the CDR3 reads TGTGCCAGCAGTCGCGGGGTGTATGGCTACACCTTC.

The CDR3 loop is CASSRRQGEYTQYF. The CDR3 DNA reads TGCGCCAGCAGCCGGCGGCAGGGGGAGTATACCCAGTACTTC. The chain is built from TRBV5-1 and TRBJ2-5, with 7 bases identical to TRBD1. Germline CDR1 and CDR2: SGHRS and YFSETQ. This CDR3 is 14 amino acids long. The V gene end was trimmed by 4 bases and the J gene end by 8 bases; junction bases not matched to a gene: 11.

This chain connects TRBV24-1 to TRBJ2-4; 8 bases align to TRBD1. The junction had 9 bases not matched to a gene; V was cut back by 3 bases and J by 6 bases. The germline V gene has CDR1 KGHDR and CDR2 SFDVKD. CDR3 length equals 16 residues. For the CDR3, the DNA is TGTGCCACCAGTGATCCAGGACAGGGTGGGGGAAACATTCAGTACTTC. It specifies CATSDPGQGGGNIQYF.

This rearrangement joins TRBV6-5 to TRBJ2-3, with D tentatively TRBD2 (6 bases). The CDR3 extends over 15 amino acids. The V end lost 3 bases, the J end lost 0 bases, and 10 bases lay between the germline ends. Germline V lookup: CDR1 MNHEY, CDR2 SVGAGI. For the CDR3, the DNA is TGTGCCAGCAGTTATAGCGGACCTAGCACAGATACGCAGTATTTT. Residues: CASSYSGPSTDTQYF.

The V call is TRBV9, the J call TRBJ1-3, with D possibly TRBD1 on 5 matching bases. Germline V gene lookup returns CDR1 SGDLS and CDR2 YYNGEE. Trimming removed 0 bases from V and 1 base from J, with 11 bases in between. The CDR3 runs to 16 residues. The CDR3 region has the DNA TGTGCCAGCAGCGTAGGCGACGCAGGGTCTGGAAACACCATATATTTT. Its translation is CASSVGDAGSGNTIYF.

The CDR3 bases are TGTGCCAGCAGCGCCCGGGACAGGGCCTCCGAGCAGTACTTC. It encodes CASSARDRASEQYF. The chain couples TRBV9 to TRBJ2-7; 9 nucleotides align to TRBD1. V lost 3 bases to trimming and J lost 6 bases; unmatched junction nucleotides: 7. CDR1 and CDR2 from the germline V gene are SGDLS and YYNGEE. The CDR3 sequence is 14 residues long.

CDR3 sequence: CASSPQGQPQHF. The CDR3 bases are TGTGCCAGCAGTCCTCAGGGACAGCCCCAGCATTTT. The chain joins TRBV2 to TRBJ1-5, with D possibly TRBD1 on 5 matching bases. Trimming pared 5 bases from V and 7 bases from J, leaving 9 bases between. The germline gives CDR1 SNHLY, CDR2 FYNNEI. This CDR3 contains 12 residues.

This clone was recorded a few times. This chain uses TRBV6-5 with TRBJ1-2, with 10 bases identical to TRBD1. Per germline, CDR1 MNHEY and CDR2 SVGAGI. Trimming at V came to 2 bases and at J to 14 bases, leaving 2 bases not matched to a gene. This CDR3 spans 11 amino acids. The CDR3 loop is CASSYGTGETF. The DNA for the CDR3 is TGTGCCAGCAGTTACGGGACAGGGGAAACCTTC.

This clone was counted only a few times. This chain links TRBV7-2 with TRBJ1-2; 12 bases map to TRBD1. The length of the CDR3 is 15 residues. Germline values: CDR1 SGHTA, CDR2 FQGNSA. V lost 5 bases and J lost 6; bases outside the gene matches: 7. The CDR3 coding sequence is TGTGCCAGCAGCCTACGGGACAGGGGGCTTAATGGCTACACCTTC. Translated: CASSLRDRGLNGYTF.

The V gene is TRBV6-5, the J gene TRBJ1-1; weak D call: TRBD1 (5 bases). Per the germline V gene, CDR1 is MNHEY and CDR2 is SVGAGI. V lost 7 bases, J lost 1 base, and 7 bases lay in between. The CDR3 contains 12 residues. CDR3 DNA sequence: TGTGCCAGCAAGGACACGAACACTGAAGCTTTCTTT. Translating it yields CASKDTNTEAFF.

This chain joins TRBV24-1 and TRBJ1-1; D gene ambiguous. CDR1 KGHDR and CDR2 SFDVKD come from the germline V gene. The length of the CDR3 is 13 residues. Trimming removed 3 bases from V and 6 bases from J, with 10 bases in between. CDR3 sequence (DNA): TGTGCCACCAGTGATCCCCCATGGCCTGAAGCTTTCTTT. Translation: CATSDPPWPEAFF.